This TCR beta chain emerged from a study of T cell responses to AZD1222 COVID-19 vaccine. General study results and limits: Seropositivity was recorded at baseline in only a handful of AZD1222 recipients. When two AZD1222 doses had been given, Spike-specific TCR breadth and depth rose.

Concerning this clone itself: Its cognate antigen is unknown.

V was cut by 6 bases and J by 0 bases, with 6 bases left in between. CDR3 length: 12 amino acids. Germline CDR1 and CDR2: MDHEN and SYDVKM. Clones were sequenced by immunoSEQ multiplex PCR, and TCRdb holds only the in-frame ones, with some missing. The table has some 150,000 clones, approximately 92% seen once; the top ten hold about 3.7%. This TCR was sampled from an adult who received the AZD1222 COVID-19 vaccine. The V gene is TRBV28, the J gene TRBJ2-7; D is undetermined. This specimen was peripheral blood, taken 28 days after the second AZD1222 dose. The CDR3 loop reads CASSLLSYEQYF. Here the CDR3 DNA reads TGTGCCAGCAGCCTTCTCTCCTACGAGCAGTACTTC.